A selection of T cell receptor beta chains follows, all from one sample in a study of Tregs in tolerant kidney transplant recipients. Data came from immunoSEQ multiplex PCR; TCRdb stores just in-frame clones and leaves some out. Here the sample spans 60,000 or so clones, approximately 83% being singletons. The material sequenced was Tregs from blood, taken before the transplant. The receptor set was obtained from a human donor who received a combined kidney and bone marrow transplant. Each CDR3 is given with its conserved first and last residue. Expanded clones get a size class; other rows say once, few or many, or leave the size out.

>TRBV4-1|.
CASSQDSPAYGYTF
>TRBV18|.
CASSPGRIYGYTF
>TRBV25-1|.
CASKQGVGELFF
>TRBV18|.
CASSPDSTSDEQFF
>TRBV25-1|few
CASRPTGPNTEAFF
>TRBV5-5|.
CASSSTGDYGYTF
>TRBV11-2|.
CASSLFWVETGGLFF
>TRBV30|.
CAWGTGVLNNEQFF
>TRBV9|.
CARGVLAGDEQYF
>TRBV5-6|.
CASSPLGGEDYGYTF
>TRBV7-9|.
CASGPGTGQWYF
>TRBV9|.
CASSTGTSGETQYF
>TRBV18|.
CASSEGSNYGYTF
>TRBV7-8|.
CASTMGAGRRGTEAFF
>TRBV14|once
CASSHRGGGFIDTQYF
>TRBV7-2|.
CASSLSSYNSPLHF
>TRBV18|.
CASSPVAGTGISGANVLTF
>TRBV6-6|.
CASSSGRGGYTEAFF